This T cell receptor beta chain was captured in a study of blood T cell repertoires in COVID-19. Study at large: The United States, Italy and Spain provided the acute and convalescent COVID-19 samples. Sample material is recorded as cDNA or gDNA derived from T cells, B-cell-depleted T cells, or PBMCs.

The CDR3 totals 15 residues. CDR1 and CDR2 (germline): SGHRS, YFSETQ. The ends were cut back, 3 bases at V and 7 bases at J, with 17 bases in the middle. As handled by the study authors: It was from reference gene primer amplification that nucleated cell counts were estimated. Assay used: immunoSEQ multiplex PCR; TCRdb lists only in-frame clones, some missing. That table supplies the V and J calls and clone size; D and trimming were determined from the DNA. The data show some 210,000 clones, 70% to 90% seen once. This sequence joins TRBV5-1 and TRBJ2-1, with D possibly being TRBD1 (6 bases). Sequencing input: peripheral blood. The sequence was obtained from a woman aged 45-65 years with active or convalescent COVID-19. CDR3 sequence: CASSWGPPLGNEQFF. In DNA, the CDR3 is TGCGCCAGCAGCTGGGGGCCCCCCCTAGGTAATGAGCAGTTCTTC. Variable domain in full (rest from reference TRBV5-1 and TRBJ2-1): KAGVTQTPRYLIKTRGQQVTLSCSPISGHRSVSWYQQTPGQGLQFLFEYFSETQRNKGNFPGRFSGRQFSNSRSEMNVSTLELGDSALYLCASSWGPPLGNEQFFGPGTRLTVL.